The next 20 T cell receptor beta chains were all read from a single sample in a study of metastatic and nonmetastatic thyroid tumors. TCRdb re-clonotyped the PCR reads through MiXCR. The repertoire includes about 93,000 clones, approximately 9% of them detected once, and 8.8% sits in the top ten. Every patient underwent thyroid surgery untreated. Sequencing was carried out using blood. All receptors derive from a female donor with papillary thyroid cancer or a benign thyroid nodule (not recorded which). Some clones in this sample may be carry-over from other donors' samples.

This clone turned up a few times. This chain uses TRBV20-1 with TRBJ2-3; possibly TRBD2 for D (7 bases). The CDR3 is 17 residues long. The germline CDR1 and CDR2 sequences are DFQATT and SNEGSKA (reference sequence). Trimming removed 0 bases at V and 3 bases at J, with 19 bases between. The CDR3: CSARDIEGGGDTDTQYF. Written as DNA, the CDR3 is TGCAGTGCTAGAGATATTGAAGGGGGGGGCGATACAGATACGCAGTATTTT.

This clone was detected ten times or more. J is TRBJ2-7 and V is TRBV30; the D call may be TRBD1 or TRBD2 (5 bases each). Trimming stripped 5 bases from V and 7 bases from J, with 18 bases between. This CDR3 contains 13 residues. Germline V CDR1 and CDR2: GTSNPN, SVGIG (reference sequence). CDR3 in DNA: TGTGCCTGGGGGGACGGGGCGTGGGAAGAGCAGTACTTC. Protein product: CAWGDGAWEEQYF.

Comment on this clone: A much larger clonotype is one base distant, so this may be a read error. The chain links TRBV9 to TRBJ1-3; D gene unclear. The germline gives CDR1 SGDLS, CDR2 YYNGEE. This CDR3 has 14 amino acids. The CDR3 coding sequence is TGTTCAGCTACGGGGAGTATGTCTGGAAACACCATATATTTT. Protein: CSATGSMSGNTIYF. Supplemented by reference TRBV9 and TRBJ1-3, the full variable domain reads DSGVTQTPKHLITATGQRVTLRCSPRSGDLSVYWYQQSLDQGLQFLIQYYNGEERAKGNILERFSAQQFPDLHSELNLSSLELGDSALYFCSATGSMSGNTIYFGEGSWLTVV.

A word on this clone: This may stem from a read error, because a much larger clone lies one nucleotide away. The CDR3 sequence: CASDLGGADTQYF. Here the CDR3 DNA reads TGCGCCAGCGACCTGGGGGGAGCGGATACGCAGTATTTT. This chain uses TRBV5-1 with TRBJ2-3; D perhaps matches TRBD2 (6 bases). This CDR3 region has 13 residues. The germline gives CDR1 SGHRS, CDR2 YFSETQ. V lost 7 bases and J lost 6, with 15 bases in between.

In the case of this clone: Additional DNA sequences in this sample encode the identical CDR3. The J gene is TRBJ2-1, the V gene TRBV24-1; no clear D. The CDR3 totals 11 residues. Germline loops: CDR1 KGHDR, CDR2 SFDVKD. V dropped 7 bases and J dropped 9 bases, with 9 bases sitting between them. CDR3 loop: CATSYGPEQFF. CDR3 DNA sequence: TGTGCCACCAGCTACGGCCCTGAGCAGTTCTTC.

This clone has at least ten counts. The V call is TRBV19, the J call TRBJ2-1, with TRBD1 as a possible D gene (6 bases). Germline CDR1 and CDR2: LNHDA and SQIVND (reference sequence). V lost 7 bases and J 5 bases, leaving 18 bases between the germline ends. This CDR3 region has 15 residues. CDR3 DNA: TGTGCCAGTACTCCGGTAGGGACACGAAACAATGAGCAGTTCTTC. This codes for CASTPVGTRNNEQFF.

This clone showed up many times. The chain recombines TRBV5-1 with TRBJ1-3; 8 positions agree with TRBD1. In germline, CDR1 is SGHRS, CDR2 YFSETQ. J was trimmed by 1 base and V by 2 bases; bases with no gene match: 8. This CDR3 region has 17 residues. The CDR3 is CASSLTGGFGSGNTIYF. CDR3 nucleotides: TGCGCCAGCAGCTTAACAGGGGGATTTGGGTCTGGAAACACCATATATTTT. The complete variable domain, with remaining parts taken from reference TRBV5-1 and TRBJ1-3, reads KAGVTQTPRYLIKTRGQQVTLSCSPISGHRSVSWYQQTPGQGLQFLFEYFSETQRNKGNFPGRFSGRQFSNSRSEMNVSTLELGDSALYLCASSLTGGFGSGNTIYFGEGSWLTVV.

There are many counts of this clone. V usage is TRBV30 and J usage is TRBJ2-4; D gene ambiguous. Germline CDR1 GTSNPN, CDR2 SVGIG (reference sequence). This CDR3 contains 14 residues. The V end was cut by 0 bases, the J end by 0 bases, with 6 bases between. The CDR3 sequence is CAWSVGRAKNIQYF. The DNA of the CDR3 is TGTGCCTGGAGTGTAGGCAGAGCCAAAAACATTCAGTACTTC.

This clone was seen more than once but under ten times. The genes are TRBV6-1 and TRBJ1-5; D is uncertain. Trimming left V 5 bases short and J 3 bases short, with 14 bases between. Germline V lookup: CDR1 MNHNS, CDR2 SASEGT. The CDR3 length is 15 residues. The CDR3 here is CASSLVDGYNQPQHF. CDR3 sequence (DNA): TGTGCCAGCAGTCTCGTCGACGGTTACAATCAGCCCCAGCATTTT.

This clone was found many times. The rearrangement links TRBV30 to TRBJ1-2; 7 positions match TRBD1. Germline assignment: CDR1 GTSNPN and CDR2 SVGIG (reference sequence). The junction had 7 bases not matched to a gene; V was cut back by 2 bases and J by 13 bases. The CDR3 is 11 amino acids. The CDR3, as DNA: TGTGCCTGGAGTCGTGGACAGGTGTCCACCTTC. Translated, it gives CAWSRGQVSTF.

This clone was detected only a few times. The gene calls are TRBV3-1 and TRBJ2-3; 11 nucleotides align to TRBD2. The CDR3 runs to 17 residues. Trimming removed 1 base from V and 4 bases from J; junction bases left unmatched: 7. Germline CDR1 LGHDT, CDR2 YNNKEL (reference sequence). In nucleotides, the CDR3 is TGTGCCAGCAGCCAAGTAGAGGGTAGCGGGGGGGCAGATACGCAGTATTTT. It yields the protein CASSQVEGSGGADTQYF.

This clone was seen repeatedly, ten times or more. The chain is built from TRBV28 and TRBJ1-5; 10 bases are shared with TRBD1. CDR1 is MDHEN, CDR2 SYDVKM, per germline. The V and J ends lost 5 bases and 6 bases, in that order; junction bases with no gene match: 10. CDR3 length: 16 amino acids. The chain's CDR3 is CASSEERTGGAQPQHF. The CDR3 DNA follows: TGTGCCAGCAGTGAAGAGAGGACAGGGGGGGCTCAGCCCCAGCATTTT.

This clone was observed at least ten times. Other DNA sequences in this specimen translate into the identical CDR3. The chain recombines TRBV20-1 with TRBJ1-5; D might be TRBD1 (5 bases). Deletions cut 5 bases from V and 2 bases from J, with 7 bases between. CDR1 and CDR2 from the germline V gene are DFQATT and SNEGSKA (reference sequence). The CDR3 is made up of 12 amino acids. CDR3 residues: CSASRGNQPQHF. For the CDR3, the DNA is TGCAGTGCTTCCAGGGGCAATCAGCCCCAGCATTTT.

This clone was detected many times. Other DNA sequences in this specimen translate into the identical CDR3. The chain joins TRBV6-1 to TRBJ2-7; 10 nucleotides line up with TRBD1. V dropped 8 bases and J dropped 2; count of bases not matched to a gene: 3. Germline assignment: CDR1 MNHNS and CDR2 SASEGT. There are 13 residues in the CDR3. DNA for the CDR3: TGTGCCAGCCGGACAGGGGGTACCTACGAGCAGTACTTC. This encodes CASRTGGTYEQYF.

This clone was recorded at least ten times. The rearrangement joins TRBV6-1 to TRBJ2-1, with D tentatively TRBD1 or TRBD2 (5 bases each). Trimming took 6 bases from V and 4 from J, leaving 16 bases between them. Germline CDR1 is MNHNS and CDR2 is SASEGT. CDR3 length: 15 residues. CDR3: CASSLSERGYNEQFF. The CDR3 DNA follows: TGTGCCAGCAGCCTTAGCGAGAGGGGATACAATGAGCAGTTCTTC.

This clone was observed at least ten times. The CDR3 protein is CASSPDSDGELFF. The CDR3 DNA follows: TGTGCCAGCAGCCCGGACAGTGACGGGGAGCTGTTTTTT. The chain links TRBV11-3 to TRBJ2-2; D perhaps matches TRBD1 (6 bases). The CDR3 loop spans 13 amino acids. Between the trimmed V and J ends, which lost 5 bases and 7 bases, there was a span of 11 bases. Germline CDR1 SGHNT, CDR2 YENEEA.

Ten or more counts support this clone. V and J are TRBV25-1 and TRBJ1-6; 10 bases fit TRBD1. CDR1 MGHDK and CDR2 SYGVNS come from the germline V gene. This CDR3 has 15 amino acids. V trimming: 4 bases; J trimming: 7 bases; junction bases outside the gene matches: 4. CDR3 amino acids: CASSGDRGVNSPLHF. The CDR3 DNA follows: TGTGCCAGCAGTGGGGACAGGGGAGTCAATTCACCCCTCCACTTT.

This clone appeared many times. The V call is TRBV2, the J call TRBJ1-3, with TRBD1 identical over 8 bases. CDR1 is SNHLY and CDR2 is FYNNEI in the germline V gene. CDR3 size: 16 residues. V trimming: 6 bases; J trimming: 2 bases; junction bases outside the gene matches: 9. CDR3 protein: CASRLTGELTGNTIYF. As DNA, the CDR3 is TGTGCCAGCAGACTGACAGGGGAGCTCACTGGAAACACCATATATTTT.

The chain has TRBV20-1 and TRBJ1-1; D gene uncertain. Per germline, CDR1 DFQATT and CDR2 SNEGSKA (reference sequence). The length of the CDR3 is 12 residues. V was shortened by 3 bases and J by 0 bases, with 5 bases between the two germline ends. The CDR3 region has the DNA TGCAGTGCTAGTCATATGAACACTGAAGCTTTCTTT. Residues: CSASHMNTEAFF.

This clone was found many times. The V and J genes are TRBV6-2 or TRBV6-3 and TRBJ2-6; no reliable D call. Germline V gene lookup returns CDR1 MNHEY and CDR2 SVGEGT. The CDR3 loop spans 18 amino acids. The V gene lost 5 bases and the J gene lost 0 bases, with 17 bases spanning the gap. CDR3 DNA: TGTGCCAGCAGTCCTATCCGGACCCTACGCTCTGGGGCCAACGTCCTGACTTTC. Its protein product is CASSPIRTLRSGANVLTF.